The clone carrying this T cell receptor beta chain was seen at least ten times. The antigen is not known. This sample is drawn from a study of T-cell reconstitution after alpha-beta-depleted transplantation in children. During its preparation, the TCRbeta library received unique molecular identifiers. TCRdb recomputed calls from the PCR reads with MiXCR, one row per CDR3 protein. The sample contains hundreds of thousands of distinct CDR3 sequences, around 13% of which appear only once. The study's findings and limits: The origin of high day-60 TCRbeta diversity in some patients lay in surviving recipient T cells and thymic progenitors. It was newly produced T cells that mostly accounted for T-cell counts and diversity one year after transplant.

The length of the CDR3 is 17 residues. V was shortened by 4 bases and J by 8 bases, with 23 bases between the two germline ends. The receptor's source is a girl aged 2-10 years with congenital amegakaryocytic thrombocytopenia, due to receive a stem cell transplant. This chain joins TRBV12-3 or TRBV12-4 and TRBJ1-4; tentatively, D is TRBD1 (5 bases). The source material was PBMCs, sampled before TCRalphabeta/CD19-depleted stem cell transplant. This CDR3 reads CASSSTGPVFPPEKLFF. In nucleotides, the CDR3 is TGTGCCAGCAGTTCCACAGGCCCAGTTTTCCCGCCGGAAAAACTGTTTTTT.